Each of the 19 T cell receptor beta chains below was sequenced from the same sample in a study of blood T cell repertoires in COVID-19. The repertoire was sequenced with immunoSEQ multiplex PCR; TCRdb's copy has only in-frame clones and lacks some. Among under 200,000 clones listed, 65% to 90% were seen once. What was sequenced was peripheral blood. These receptors were taken from a human donor in a cohort sampled during active COVID-19.

The chain employs TRBV6-1 and TRBJ1-4; D unclear. Trimming took 2 bases from V and 7 from J, leaving 17 bases between them. Germline V gives CDR1 MNHNS, CDR2 SASEGT. This CDR3 region has 16 residues. The DNA of the CDR3 is TGTGCCAGCAGTGAATCCCCGGTAGGCCGGAGTGAAAAACTGTTTTTT. Translated: CASSESPVGRSEKLFF.

The chain couples TRBV2 to TRBJ1-4, with D unresolved. V was shortened by 2 bases and J by 5 bases, with 15 bases between the two germline ends. CDR3 length: 16 residues. Germline loops: CDR1 SNHLY, CDR2 FYNNEI. CDR3 region: CASSERWSSSNEKLFF. CDR3 nucleotides: TGTGCCAGCAGTGAAAGGTGGAGCAGCTCGAATGAAAAACTGTTTTTT.

V is TRBV6-2 or TRBV6-3 and J is TRBJ1-1; TRBD1 aligns across 7 bases. This CDR3 has 15 amino acids. With 7 bases clipped from V and 4 bases from J, the junction kept 12 bases outside the gene matches. Germline V lookup: CDR1 MNHEY, CDR2 SVGEGT. The CDR3 bases are TGTGCCAGCAACCCGAAGGGGGCGCGCAGCACTGAAGCTTTCTTT. Translated, it gives CASNPKGARSTEAFF.

Here the CDR3 DNA reads TGTGCCAGCAGCCCAGGGGGGACAGGGGGGAATGAGCAGTTCTTC. Amino acid sequence: CASSPGGTGGNEQFF. V and J are TRBV11-3 and TRBJ2-1; TRBD1 matches 11 bases. The germline CDR1 and CDR2 sequences are SGHNT and YENEEA. This CDR3 is 15 amino acids long. Losses at the gene ends were 5 bases for V and 7 bases for J; bases not matched to a gene: 7. The full variable domain, completed using reference TRBV11-3 and TRBJ2-1, is EAGVVQSPRYKIIEKKQPVAFWCNPISGHNTLYWYLQNLGQGPELLIRYENEEAVDDSQLPKDRFSAERLKGVDSTLKIQPAELGDSAVYLCASSPGGTGGNEQFFGPGTRLTVL.

The chain couples TRBV7-2 to TRBJ1-5, with TRBD1 identical over 9 bases. This CDR3 is built from 14 residues. Germline CDR1 SGHTA, CDR2 FQGNSA. V dropped 5 bases and J dropped 9; count of bases not matched to a gene: 8. The CDR3 sequence: CASSEQGATGPQHF. In nucleotides, the CDR3 is TGTGCCAGCAGCGAACAGGGGGCAACTGGGCCCCAGCATTTT.

This chain joins TRBV7-9 and TRBJ1-6; D unclear. The CDR3 is made up of 17 amino acids. V was pared by 0 bases and J by 7 bases, with 16 bases between. CDR1 is SEHNR and CDR2 is FQNEAQ in the germline V gene (reference sequence). CDR3 coding DNA: TGTGCCAGCAGCTTAGCGTTGGAGACCTTGCGGAATTCACCCCTCCACTTT. Amino acids: CASSLALETLRNSPLHF. The variable domain in full, completed from reference TRBV7-9 and TRBJ1-6, reads DTGVSQNPRHKITKRGQNVTFRCDPISEHNRLYWYRQTLGQGPEFLTYFQNEAQLEKSRLLSDRFSAERPKGSFSTLEIQRTEQGDSAMYLCASSLALETLRNSPLHFGNGTRLTVT.

CDR3 nucleotide sequence: TGTGCCACCAGTCCAGGGGGCGGCACTGAAGCTTTCTTT. It codes for CATSPGGGTEAFF. V and J are TRBV24-1 and TRBJ1-1; 8 nucleotides agree with TRBD1. Germline V gives CDR1 KGHDR, CDR2 SFDVKD. CDR3 length: 13 amino acids. Trimming at V came to 6 bases and at J to 4 bases, leaving 3 bases not matched to a gene.

The chain is built from TRBV10-2 and TRBJ1-2, with D perhaps matching TRBD1 (6 bases). Trimming took 4 bases from V and 0 from J, leaving 6 bases between them. Germline V gene data show CDR1 as WSHSY and CDR2 as SAAADI. This CDR3 spans 13 amino acids. The CDR3 spells CASSGTANYGYTF. The CDR3 DNA sequence: TGCGCCAGCAGTGGGACAGCTAACTATGGCTACACCTTC.

The chain links TRBV10-1 to TRBJ1-1; the D is unclear. The CDR3 is 14 amino acids. Germline V lookup: CDR1 WNHNN, CDR2 SYGVQD (reference sequence). Deletions cut 5 bases from V and 1 base from J, with 11 bases between. CDR3 in amino acids: CASSPHRGNTEAFF. The CDR3 DNA follows: TGCGCCAGCAGTCCCCATCGGGGGAACACTGAAGCTTTCTTT.

The chain combines TRBV3-1 (or the pseudogene TRBV3-2) with TRBJ1-2; 9 bases fit TRBD1. The germline V gene encodes CDR1 LGHDT and CDR2 YNNKEL (reference sequence). V lost 5 bases to trimming and J lost 2 bases; unmatched junction nucleotides: 6. CDR3 length: 15 amino acids. The chain's CDR3 is CASSLGTGKNYGYTF. CDR3 in DNA: TGTGCCAGCAGCTTGGGGACAGGGAAAAACTATGGCTACACCTTC.

The chain combines TRBV6-5 with TRBJ2-7; no reliable D call. V was trimmed by 0 bases and J by 4 bases, leaving 13 bases between them. Germline CDR1 MNHEY, CDR2 SVGAGI. CDR3 length: 15 residues. CDR3 nucleotide sequence: TGTGCCAGCAGTTACTCGTCTGCTAGTAGGTACGAGCAGTACTTC. It is translated as CASSYSSASRYEQYF.

This clone was observed a single time. The rearrangement links TRBV5-1 to TRBJ2-5; D uncertain. Trimming removed 0 bases at V and 3 bases at J, with 9 bases between. The CDR3 is 14 amino acids. Germline assignment: CDR1 SGHRS and CDR2 YFSETQ. CDR3 nucleotides: TGCGCCAGCAGCTTGGCCCCCCCGGAAGAGACCCAGTACTTC. It specifies CASSLAPPEETQYF.

The chain joins TRBV5-6 to TRBJ2-7; 10 nucleotides match TRBD1. The CDR3 length is 14 residues. After removal of 2 bases from V and 5 bases from J, the junction contained 4 bases not matched to a gene. CDR1 and CDR2 from the germline V gene are SGHDT and YYEEEE. The CDR3 spells CASSFGTGENEQYF. CDR3 sequence (DNA): TGTGCCAGCAGCTTCGGGACAGGGGAGAACGAGCAGTACTTC. Using reference TRBV5-6 and TRBJ2-7 for the parts outside the CDR3, the full variable domain is DAGVTQSPTHLIKTRGQQVTLRCSPKSGHDTVSWYQQALGQGPQFIFQYYEEEERQRGNFPDRFSGHQFPNYSSELNVNALLLGDSALYLCASSFGTGENEQYFGPGTRLTVT.

The genes are TRBV6-5 and TRBJ1-2; 7 bases fit TRBD1. From germline, CDR1 is MNHEY and CDR2 SVGAGI. There are 14 residues in the CDR3. V lost 4 bases and J lost 6; bases outside the gene matches: 8. CDR3 protein: CASSSQGGADGYTF. CDR3 DNA: TGTGCCAGCAGTTCACAAGGGGGCGCGGATGGCTACACCTTC.

The CDR3, as DNA: TGTGCCAGCAGTCCAGGGTCATCCACTGAAGCTTTCTTT. Its translation: CASSPGSSTEAFF. The J gene is TRBJ1-1, the V gene TRBV6-5; D possibly corresponds to TRBD1 (5 bases). Germline V CDR1 and CDR2: MNHEY, SVGAGI. Trimming removed 5 bases from V and 4 bases from J, with 11 bases in between. The CDR3 sequence is 13 residues long.

This clone was seen only a few times. Other DNA sequences within the sample encode an identical CDR3. This chain joins TRBV7-2 and TRBJ2-4; weak D call: TRBD1 (5 bases). This CDR3 region has 16 residues. Germline CDR1 is SGHTA and CDR2 is FQGNSA. Deletions cut 1 base from V and 0 bases from J, with 10 bases between. In DNA, the CDR3 is TGTGCCAGCAGCTTAGGTACAGGTGGAGCCAAAAACATTCAGTACTTC. Amino acids: CASSLGTGGAKNIQYF.

This clone has at least ten counts. The rearrangement uses TRBV25-1 and TRBJ1-1, with D unclear. Trimming took off 8 bases at V and 1 base at J, with 11 bases between the two ends. The CDR3 has 13 amino acids. Germline V CDR1 and CDR2: MGHDK, SYGVNS. CDR3 sequence reads: CASLREPNTEAFF. CDR3 bases: TGTGCCAGCCTCCGGGAACCGAACACTGAAGCTTTCTTT.

This clone was recorded a few times. The rearrangement links TRBV7-3 to TRBJ2-7, with D possibly matching TRBD2 (5 bases). Trimming left V 3 bases short and J 4 bases short, with 16 bases between. This CDR3 region has 15 residues. Germline V gene data show CDR1 as SGHTA and CDR2 as FQGTGA. CDR3 protein: CASSLGSSQSYEQYF. CDR3 DNA sequence: TGTGCCAGCAGCTTGGGGAGCTCCCAATCGTACGAGCAGTACTTC.

V is TRBV27 and J is TRBJ2-3; D may be TRBD2 (5 bases). Germline assignment: CDR1 MNHEY and CDR2 SMNVEV (reference sequence). This CDR3 has 15 amino acids. The V gene lost 6 bases and the J gene lost 1 base, with 14 bases spanning the gap. The CDR3 loop is CASSRTLSGTDTQYF. The CDR3 DNA reads TGTGCCAGCAGCAGGACTTTATCGGGCACAGATACGCAGTATTTT.